These 10 T cell receptor beta chains were sequenced from one sample in a study of blood T cell repertoires in COVID-19. The data were produced by immunoSEQ multiplex PCR, yet TCRdb's version contains in-frame clones alone and is incomplete. In the table there are just over 650,000 clones, 70% to 90% of which are singletons. Source material: peripheral blood. These TCRs come from a woman aged 18 to 35 with acute or convalescent COVID-19.

The V gene is TRBV2, the J gene TRBJ1-1, with D perhaps TRBD1 (5 bases). Germline-derived CDR1 and CDR2 are SNHLY and FYNNEI. Trimming removed 8 bases at V and 0 bases at J, with 13 bases between. The CDR3 totals 14 residues. The CDR3 reads CASSRQHLNTEAFF. As DNA, the CDR3 is TGTGCCAGCTCCCGACAGCACTTGAACACTGAAGCTTTCTTT.

This chain uses TRBV4-1 with TRBJ1-2, with D perhaps matching TRBD1 (6 bases). Germline V gene sequence: CDR1 MGHRA, CDR2 YSYEKL. V was trimmed by 1 base and J by 7 bases, leaving 16 bases between them. The CDR3 runs 15 residues. The CDR3 nucleotides are TGCGCCAGCAGCCAAGCAAGTCCCCAGGGGTCTGGCTACACCTTC. This gives the protein CASSQASPQGSGYTF.

This chain links TRBV6-5 with TRBJ1-4; possible D gene TRBD1, 6 bases. Germline CDR1 MNHEY, CDR2 SVGAGI. This CDR3 has 14 amino acids. V lost 2 bases, J lost 8 bases, and 12 bases lay in between. The CDR3 nucleotides read TGTGCCAGCAGTTACATTGGGGGCGGGGAAAAACTGTTTTTT. This sequence encodes CASSYIGGGEKLFF.

The chain combines TRBV6-2 or TRBV6-3 with TRBJ1-1; possible D gene TRBD1, 5 bases. The CDR3 is made up of 14 amino acids. The V gene lost 3 bases and the J gene lost 1 base, with 9 bases spanning the gap. In germline, CDR1 is MNHEY, CDR2 SVGEGT. The CDR3 here is CASSYQQANTEAFF. The CDR3 DNA reads TGTGCCAGCAGTTATCAACAGGCGAACACTGAAGCTTTCTTT.

The chain employs TRBV20-1 and TRBJ1-2; the match to TRBD1 covers 8 bases. The germline CDR1 and CDR2 sequences are DFQATT and SNEGSKA (reference sequence). The CDR3 runs 13 residues. V trimming: 3 bases; J trimming: 6 bases; junction bases outside the gene matches: 6. CDR3 DNA: TGCAGTGCTAGTTGGGCAGGGGGCGATGGCTACACCTTC. Translated: CSASWAGGDGYTF.

The V gene is TRBV18, the J gene TRBJ2-7; no reliable D call. From germline, CDR1 is KGHSH and CDR2 LQKENI. The CDR3 has 14 residues. Trimming removed 0 bases from V and 2 bases from J, with 8 bases in between. The CDR3 spells CASSPPSNPYEQYF. The CDR3 DNA is TGTGCCAGCTCACCACCTTCAAATCCCTACGAGCAGTACTTC.

The chain employs TRBV19 and TRBJ2-5; D is perhaps TRBD2 (6 bases). Germline values: CDR1 LNHDA, CDR2 SQIVND (reference sequence). The ends were cut back, 6 bases at V and 1 base at J, with 9 bases in the middle. This CDR3 is built from 13 residues. The DNA for the CDR3 is TGTGCCAGTAGCCAACTAGCCCAAGAGACCCAGTACTTC. Encoded protein: CASSQLAQETQYF.

The chain joins TRBV24-1 to TRBJ2-7, with 7 bases identical to TRBD1. V lost 8 bases and J lost 3; bases outside the gene matches: 15. CDR1 is KGHDR, CDR2 SFDVKD, per germline. This CDR3 has 16 residues. CDR3 nucleotides: TGTGCCACCAACCTTAGAACCGGGACAGAGAACTACGAGCAGTACTTC. Its protein is CATNLRTGTENYEQYF.

The genes are TRBV11-2 and TRBJ1-1; D gene unclear. V was clipped by 1 base and J by 1 base, with 7 bases between them. CDR1 and CDR2 (germline): SGHAT, FQNNGV. CDR3 length: 14 amino acids. CDR3 protein: CASSLVRGNTEAFF. The CDR3 DNA reads TGTGCCAGCAGCTTAGTTCGGGGGAACACTGAAGCTTTCTTT.

The rearrangement joins TRBV5-5 to TRBJ2-2, with 10 positions matching TRBD1. V shed 0 bases and J 3 bases; nucleotides not matched to a gene: 8. Germline V gene lookup returns CDR1 SGHKS and CDR2 YYEKEE (reference sequence). The CDR3 has 18 residues. CDR3 sequence (DNA): TGTGCCAGCAGCTTGGTCGCCCCGGGACAGGGGTACACCGGGGAGCTGTTTTTT. Residues: CASSLVAPGQGYTGELFF.